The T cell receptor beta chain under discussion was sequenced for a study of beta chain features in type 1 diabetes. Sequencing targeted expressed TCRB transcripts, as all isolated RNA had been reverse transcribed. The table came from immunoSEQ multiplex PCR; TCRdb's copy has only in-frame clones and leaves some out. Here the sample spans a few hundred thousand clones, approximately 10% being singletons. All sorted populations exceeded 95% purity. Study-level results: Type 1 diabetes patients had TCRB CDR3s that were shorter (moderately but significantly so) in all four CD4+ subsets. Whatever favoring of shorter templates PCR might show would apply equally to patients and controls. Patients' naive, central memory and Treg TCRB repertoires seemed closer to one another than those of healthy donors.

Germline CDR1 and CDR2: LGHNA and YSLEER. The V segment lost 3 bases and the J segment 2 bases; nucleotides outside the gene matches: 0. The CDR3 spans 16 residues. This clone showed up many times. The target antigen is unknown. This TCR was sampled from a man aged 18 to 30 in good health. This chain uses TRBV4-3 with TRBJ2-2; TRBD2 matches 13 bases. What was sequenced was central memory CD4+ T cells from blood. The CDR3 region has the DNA TGCGCCAGCAGCCAGGGACTAGCGGGAAACACCGGGGAGCTGTTTTTT. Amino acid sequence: CASSQGLAGNTGELFF.